Following are 29 T cell receptor beta chains from one sample sequenced in a study of identical twins. Via MiXCR, TCRdb re-called the 5' RACE reads, giving one row per CDR3 protein. The table lists 210,000 or so distinct CDR3 sequences, 7.5% of them singletons. This sample also belongs to another study, concerning yellow fever vaccine responses in identical twins.

Sequenced: memory (CD45RO+) T cells sorted from blood. These receptors came from a woman aged 18-30 years in good health.

The J gene is TRBJ2-7, the V gene TRBV2; D remains unclear. V lost 2 bases and J lost 4, with 12 bases in between. Germline CDR1 and CDR2: SNHLY and FYNNEI. There are 14 residues in the CDR3. The CDR3 loop is CASSESGLGYEQYF. In DNA, the CDR3 is TGTGCCAGCAGTGAATCTGGCCTAGGGTACGAGCAGTACTTC.

This clonotype was found a few times. The V gene is TRBV11-2, the J gene TRBJ2-1; D might be TRBD1 (6 bases). CDR1 and CDR2 (germline): SGHAT, FQNNGV. Trimming left V 3 bases short and J 9 bases short, with 15 bases between. This CDR3 has 14 residues. This CDR3 is CASSFTRGAVEQFF. As DNA, the CDR3 is TGTGCCAGCAGCTTTACCAGGGGTGCGGTTGAGCAGTTCTTC.

The chain is built from TRBV7-2 and TRBJ2-3; D may be TRBD2 (5 bases). CDR3 length: 15 residues. Germline CDR1 is SGHTA and CDR2 is FQGNSA. V was cut by 2 bases and J by 4 bases, with 13 bases left in between. For the CDR3, the DNA is TGTGCCAGCAGCTTAATCGACTATGGCGCAGATACGCAGTATTTT. Translated: CASSLIDYGADTQYF.

This clonotype showed up many times. The chain links TRBV6-5 to TRBJ1-3, with D hard to call. Between the trimmed V and J ends, which lost 2 bases and 0 bases, there was a span of 8 bases. The CDR3 is 15 residues long. CDR1 and CDR2 from the germline V gene are MNHEY and SVGAGI. The CDR3: CASSYVAPSGNTIYF. The CDR3 bases are TGTGCCAGCAGTTACGTGGCACCCTCTGGAAACACCATATATTTT.

J is TRBJ2-2 and V is TRBV2; tentatively, D is TRBD2 (6 bases). The CDR3 is 15 amino acids. CDR1 and CDR2 (germline): SNHLY, FYNNEI. Trimming left V 6 bases short and J 0 bases short, with 11 bases between. Written as DNA, the CDR3 is TGTGCCAGCAGCCGTTCTAGCGCGAACACCGGGGAGCTGTTTTTT. Translated, it gives CASSRSSANTGELFF. The full variable domain, with the rest looked up from reference TRBV2 and TRBJ2-2, is EPEVTQTPSHQVTQMGQEVILRCVPISNHLYFYWYRQILGQKVEFLVSFYNNEISEKSEIFDDQFSVERPDGSNFTLKIRSTKLEDSAMYFCASSRSSANTGELFFGEGSRLTVL.

The genes are TRBV4-3 and TRBJ2-3, with no clear D. V gave up 0 bases and J gave up 5 bases, with 6 bases separating them. CDR1 LGHNA and CDR2 YSLEER come from the germline V gene. This CDR3 is 13 amino acids long. The CDR3 nucleotides read TGCGCCAGCAGCCAAGAGCTGGAAGATACGCAGTATTTT. Amino acid sequence: CASSQELEDTQYF.

A few counts support this clonotype. The V gene is TRBV20-1, the J gene TRBJ1-3, with D maybe TRBD1 (6 bases). Looked up from germline, CDR1 is DFQATT and CDR2 is SNEGSKA (reference sequence). The CDR3 covers 17 residues. V lost 4 bases and J 4 bases, leaving 23 bases between the germline ends. CDR3 in DNA: TGCAGTGCTACACAGGGTTTTATCGGTCACGCGGGAAACACCATATATTTT. The encoded protein is CSATQGFIGHAGNTIYF.

This clonotype was counted at least ten times. The V call is TRBV7-9, the J call TRBJ2-5; D is ambiguous. The CDR3 contains 12 residues. With 8 bases removed from V and 5 bases from J, the gap between germline ends came to 12 bases. Germline V lookup: CDR1 SEHNR, CDR2 FQNEAQ (reference sequence). DNA for the CDR3: TGTGCCAGCCTAGGTGCCAGCGAGACCCAGTACTTC. Amino acid sequence: CASLGASETQYF.

This clonotype was detected many times. V usage is TRBV20-1 and J usage is TRBJ2-1; 7 positions match TRBD2. Germline CDR1 is DFQATT and CDR2 is SNEGSKA (reference sequence). The V and J ends lost 1 base and 4 bases, in that order; junction bases with no gene match: 4. This CDR3 is built from 14 residues. The CDR3 bases are TGCAGTGCTAGAGTCCGGGGGGTATACAATGAGCAGTTCTTC. Encoded protein: CSARVRGVYNEQFF.

This clonotype turned up a few times. This rearrangement joins TRBV28 to TRBJ2-5; 8 nucleotides line up with TRBD2. Germline V lookup: CDR1 MDHEN, CDR2 SYDVKM. This CDR3 is 16 amino acids long. Germline trimming cut 6 bases from V and 5 bases from J; bases unmatched to any gene: 14. This CDR3 reads CASRTVKAGGAETQYF. CDR3 in DNA: TGTGCCAGCAGGACAGTTAAGGCGGGAGGAGCCGAGACCCAGTACTTC.

This rearrangement joins TRBV20-1 to TRBJ1-1; 7 positions match TRBD1. CDR1 is DFQATT and CDR2 is SNEGSKA in the germline V gene (reference sequence). After removal of 1 base from V and 0 bases from J, the junction contained 5 bases not matched to a gene. The CDR3 extends over 15 amino acids. CDR3 in amino acids: CSARVGGRLNTEAFF. DNA for the CDR3: TGCAGTGCTAGAGTAGGGGGCAGATTGAACACTGAAGCTTTCTTT.

This clonotype was detected ten times or more. Written as DNA, the CDR3 is TGTGCCAGCAGTTCACGGACAGGGGTTAATGAAAAACTGTTTTTT. Its protein is CASSSRTGVNEKLFF. The chain employs TRBV28 and TRBJ1-4; TRBD1 matches at 9 bases. This CDR3 region has 15 residues. V was clipped by 4 bases and J by 4 bases; unmatched bases: 4. In germline, CDR1 is MDHEN, CDR2 SYDVKM.

CDR3 coding DNA: TGTGCCAGCAGTGAGAGAAACCCCGGTGATAATTCACCCCTCCACTTT. Its protein is CASSERNPGDNSPLHF. This rearrangement joins TRBV2 to TRBJ1-6; no definite D call. Trimming removed 3 bases from V and 5 bases from J, with 14 bases in between. CDR3 length equals 16 residues. The germline CDR1 and CDR2 sequences are SNHLY and FYNNEI.

The chain employs TRBV5-1 and TRBJ2-3; D unresolved. Germline values: CDR1 SGHRS, CDR2 YFSETQ. Trimming cost V 7 bases and J 2 bases, with 17 bases left between them. The length of the CDR3 is 15 residues. The CDR3 loop is CASGGGDLNTDTQYF. CDR3 nucleotides: TGCGCCAGCGGCGGCGGAGACCTAAACACAGATACGCAGTATTTT. Full variable domain (rest looked up from reference TRBV5-1 and TRBJ2-3): KAGVTQTPRYLIKTRGQQVTLSCSPISGHRSVSWYQQTPGQGLQFLFEYFSETQRNKGNFPGRFSGRQFSNSRSEMNVSTLELGDSALYLCASGGGDLNTDTQYFGPGTRLTVL.

This clonotype has more than one count but fewer than ten. The genes are TRBV4-2 and TRBJ2-1, with a tentative D call TRBD2 (6 bases). Trimming took off 4 bases at V and 4 bases at J, with 20 bases between the two ends. The CDR3 is 17 residues long. Per germline, CDR1 LGHNA and CDR2 YNFKEQ. This CDR3 is CASSPSVTRPGYNEQFF. CDR3 coding DNA: TGTGCCAGCAGCCCGTCCGTGACTAGGCCGGGGTACAATGAGCAGTTCTTC.

This clonotype was detected many times. CDR3 sequence: CASSLGPLGTEAFF. The DNA of the CDR3 is TGTGCCAGCAGTCTGGGACCGCTTGGAACTGAAGCTTTCTTT. The chain links TRBV12-3 or TRBV12-4 to TRBJ1-1, with D possibly matching TRBD1 (5 bases). This CDR3 is built from 14 residues. The ends were cut back, 5 bases at V and 5 bases at J, with 15 bases in the middle.

This clonotype occurred many times. The rearrangement uses TRBV12-3 or TRBV12-4 and TRBJ2-7, with 8 bases matching TRBD1. CDR3 length: 18 residues. The J segment lost 6 bases and the V segment lost 5 bases, leaving 21 bases of the junction unmatched. The chain's CDR3 is CASSQKGTGGTSRSEQYF. CDR3 bases: TGTGCCAGCAGTCAAAAAGGGACAGGAGGGACTTCCCGCAGCGAGCAGTACTTC.

This clonotype was recorded a few times. The chain is built from TRBV6-1 and TRBJ1-1, with TRBD1 identical over 7 bases. Germline CDR1 and CDR2: MNHNS and SASEGT. Trimming at V came to 0 bases and at J to 1 base, leaving 11 bases not matched to a gene. The CDR3 covers 18 residues. CDR3 in amino acids: CASSEAYRDRDRNTEAFF. The CDR3 DNA reads TGTGCCAGCAGTGAAGCTTATCGCGATAGGGACAGGAACACTGAAGCTTTCTTT.

This clonotype appeared a few times. The CDR3, as DNA: TGCGCCAGCAGCTTGGAAGGGACAGGGGGCACAGATACGCAGTATTTT. This translates into CASSLEGTGGTDTQYF. The J gene is TRBJ2-3, the V gene TRBV5-1, with TRBD1 matching 10 bases. V lost 0 bases, J lost 1 base, and 2 bases stayed unmatched. This CDR3 contains 16 residues. Looked up from germline, CDR1 is SGHRS and CDR2 is YFSETQ. The variable domain in full, with the rest retrieved from reference TRBV5-1 and TRBJ2-3, is KAGVTQTPRYLIKTRGQQVTLSCSPISGHRSVSWYQQTPGQGLQFLFEYFSETQRNKGNFPGRFSGRQFSNSRSEMNVSTLELGDSALYLCASSLEGTGGTDTQYFGPGTRLTVL.

In this sample, this clonotype turned up a few times. The gene calls are TRBV30 and TRBJ2-1, with D possibly TRBD2 on 6 matching bases. The germline CDR1 and CDR2 sequences are GTSNPN and SVGIG (reference sequence). This CDR3 contains 16 residues. Trimming removed 2 bases at V and 7 bases at J, with 21 bases between. CDR3: CAWSFLAVLGGNEQFF. In DNA form, the CDR3 reads TGTGCCTGGAGTTTCCTGGCCGTGCTTGGGGGGAATGAGCAGTTCTTC.

There are many counts of this clonotype. The chain carries TRBV28 and TRBJ2-7, with TRBD2 matching 10 bases. The J segment lost 2 bases and the V segment lost 6 bases, leaving 10 bases of the junction unmatched. The CDR3 loop spans 16 amino acids. Germline CDR1 and CDR2: MDHEN and SYDVKM. This CDR3 is CASSTIGTSVPYEQYF. In DNA, the CDR3 is TGTGCCAGCAGCACCATCGGGACTAGCGTTCCCTACGAGCAGTACTTC.

Only a few counts were recorded for this clonotype. This sequence joins TRBV6-2 or TRBV6-3 and TRBJ2-7, with TRBD1 matching 8 bases. CDR1 is MNHEY, CDR2 SVGEGT, per germline. V was clipped by 6 bases and J by 2 bases; unmatched bases: 12. This CDR3 is 16 amino acids long. Written as DNA, the CDR3 is TGTGCCAGCAGAAACCGCATGGACAGGGAACCCTACGAGCAGTACTTC. As protein: CASRNRMDREPYEQYF.

This clonotype turned up a few times. The rearrangement joins TRBV20-1 to TRBJ2-1, with D possibly being TRBD2 (6 bases). There are 16 residues in the CDR3. The germline gives CDR1 DFQATT, CDR2 SNEGSKA (reference sequence). V lost 0 bases to trimming and J lost 0 bases, with 12 bases between them. The CDR3 here is CSARDVGTLSYNEQFF. The CDR3 DNA reads TGCAGTGCTAGAGATGTCGGGACTCTCTCCTACAATGAGCAGTTCTTC.

The chain recombines TRBV18 with TRBJ1-1; D perhaps matches TRBD1 (6 bases). Germline V CDR1 and CDR2: KGHSH, LQKENI. Trimming cost V 4 bases and J 8 bases, with 11 bases left between them. The CDR3 totals 12 residues. The CDR3: CASSRTGQEAFF. CDR3 sequence (DNA): TGTGCCAGCTCACGCACAGGGCAGGAAGCTTTCTTT.

V gene TRBV13 combines with J gene TRBJ1-5; TRBD1 agrees at 7 bases. This CDR3 spans 14 amino acids. V lost 5 bases, J lost 2 bases, and 3 bases stayed unmatched. Germline loops: CDR1 PRHDT, CDR2 FYEKMQ (reference sequence). Here the CDR3 reads CASSHDRGNQPQHF. CDR3 DNA: TGTGCCAGCAGCCACGACAGGGGCAATCAGCCCCAGCATTTT.

This clonotype has a handful of counts. The chain has TRBV9 and TRBJ1-1, with D unclear. CDR3 length: 14 amino acids. V shed 0 bases and J shed 4 bases, with 10 bases lying between them. Germline values: CDR1 SGDLS, CDR2 YYNGEE. CDR3 DNA: TGTGCCAGCAGCGTAGATCAAGGACGCACTGAAGCTTTCTTT. Protein sequence: CASSVDQGRTEAFF.

This clonotype was seen repeatedly, ten times or more. The chain couples TRBV3-1 to TRBJ2-7; D gene uncertain. This CDR3 contains 13 residues. Trimming stripped 1 base from V and 1 base from J, with 5 bases between. Germline lookup yields CDR1 LGHDT and CDR2 YNNKEL (reference sequence). CDR3 region: CASSQVGSYEQYF. The CDR3 DNA reads TGTGCCAGCAGCCAAGTCGGATCCTACGAGCAGTACTTC.

The chain recombines TRBV6-1 with TRBJ2-3; TRBD2 matches at 16 bases. There are 16 residues in the CDR3. Germline lookup yields CDR1 MNHNS and CDR2 SASEGT. V lost 6 bases, J lost 6 bases, and 6 bases stayed unmatched. The CDR3 bases are TGTGCCAGCAGACTGGGACTAGCGGGGGGGACCGATACGCAGTATTTT. The encoded protein is CASRLGLAGGTDTQYF.

The chain uses TRBV5-1 and TRBJ2-2; 7 bases agree with TRBD2. This CDR3 comprises 15 residues. In germline, CDR1 is SGHRS, CDR2 YFSETQ. The V gene end was trimmed by 4 bases and the J gene end by 4 bases; junction bases not matched to a gene: 7. CDR3 in amino acids: CASSPGWGGTGELFF. The DNA of the CDR3 is TGCGCCAGCAGCCCCGGGTGGGGGGGCACCGGGGAGCTGTTTTTT.